The clone carrying this T cell receptor beta chain was counted only a few times. Its antigen is currently unknown. This may stem from a read error, because a much larger clone lies one nucleotide away. This sample was taken from a study of regulatory T cells in long-lasting Graves disease. Stated time point: newly diagnosed GD, antithyroid drugs for less than 3 months. Following extraction of RNA from PBMCs, that RNA was used to make the TCR library. Deletions cut 1 base from V and 10 bases from J, with 14 bases between. There are 14 residues in the CDR3. Study-wide results and limits: TCR diversity in persistent Graves' patients was below that of newly diagnosed ones.

Arm-PCR of CDR3 regions and iRepertoire HTBI primers were used to build TCR beta libraries. One entry per CDR3 protein results from TCRdb running MiXCR on the multiplex PCR reads. The sample yields 400,000 to 500,000 distinct CDR3 sequences, 15% to 20% seen once. These same records also appear under a second study, on T cells in Graves' hyperthyroidism and ophthalmopathy. That study reports: A patient was excluded if there was uncontrolled infection, other autoimmune disease, pregnancy or lactation.

This sample comprised peripheral blood mononuclear cells (PBMCs), obtained at new diagnosis, from a patient treated with antithyroid drugs. The TCR sequence derives from a woman aged 18-29 years with Graves disease. This sequence joins TRBV12-3 or TRBV12-4 and TRBJ2-1; D remains ambiguous. DNA for the CDR3: TGTGCCAGCAGTTTAGGAGACACCTCCTACGAGCAGTTCTTC. Encoded protein: CASSLGDTSYEQFF.